This is a list of T cell receptor beta chains from one sample in a study of shared clonotypes between healthy human individuals. Generated by immunoSEQ multiplex PCR, the TCRdb table keeps only in-frame clones and is missing some. The sample lists around 320,000 clones, around 90% occurring once. The sequenced sample was memory CD8+ T cells sorted from blood. The source of these receptors is a man aged 18 to 29 in good health. Both conserved end residues are part of each CDR3. The order of the fields is clone size, J gene, V gene, D gene, CDR3 protein, CDR3 DNA. D genes are given only for firm matches. Expanded clones are given a class, and other clones once, few, many or no size at all.

- | TRBJ1-6 | TRBV11-2 | - | CASSLGDFGNSPLHF | TGTGCCAGCAGCTTAGGGGATTTCGGTAATTCACCCCTCCACTTT
many | TRBJ2-2 | TRBV6-5 | - | CASPEPRAAGELFF | TGTGCCAGCCCGGAGCCCAGGGCGGCCGGGGAGCTGTTTTTT
medium-sized | TRBJ2-7 | TRBV6-1 | - | CASSEVETGTYEQYF | TGTGCCAGCAGTGAAGTGGAGACGGGTACCTACGAGCAGTACTTC
- | TRBJ2-3 | TRBV6-1 | TRBD2 | CASSDAGGTDTQYF | TGTGCCAGCAGTGACGCGGGAGGAACAGATACGCAGTATTTT
- | TRBJ2-7 | TRBV5-1 | - | CASSLFSGREQYF | TGCGCCAGCAGCTTGTTTTCAGGGAGGGAGCAGTACTTC
few | TRBJ2-7 | TRBV11-2 | - | CASSLERDYEQYF | TGTGCCAGCAGCTTAGAACGGGATTACGAGCAGTACTTC
- | TRBJ2-7 | TRBV5-6 | - | CASSGARDEQYF | TGTGCCAGCAGCGGGGCAAGGGACGAGCAGTACTTC
once | TRBJ1-2 | TRBV6-5 | - | CASRHPNGYGYTF | TGTGCCAGCAGACACCCTAACGGGTATGGCTACACCTTC
once | TRBJ2-7 | TRBV7-9 | - | CASSLDRPWYEQYF | TGTGCCAGCAGCTTAGACAGGCCGTGGTACGAGCAGTACTTC
- | TRBJ2-7 | TRBV27 | - | CASSPTLQGSYEQYF | TGTGCCAGCAGTCCTACTCTACAGGGCTCCTACGAGCAGTACTTC
- | TRBJ1-3 | TRBV7-7 | - | CASSLSSPTAEGGNTIYF | TGTGCTAGCAGCCTATCATCCCCGACAGCAGAGGGTGGAAACACCATATATTTT
- | TRBJ2-7 | TRBV7-8 | - | CASSRRVSYEQYF | TGTGCCAGCAGTCGACGGGTGTCCTACGAGCAGTACTTC
- | TRBJ1-1 | TRBV6-1 | - | CATLEMGTEAFF | TGTGCCACCCTTGAAATGGGCACTGAAGCTTTCTTT
- | TRBJ2-7 | TRBV28 | - | CASTSFGLSYEQYF | TGTGCCAGCACTTCTTTCGGGCTTTCCTACGAGCAGTACTTC
- | TRBJ2-7 | TRBV11-2 | - | CASSFGTYYEQYF | TGTGCCAGCAGCTTCGGGACATACTACGAGCAGTACTTC
once | TRBJ2-3 | TRBV7-6 | - | CASSLALGDTQYF | TGTGCCAGCAGCTTAGCGCTTGGAGATACGCAGTATTTT
- | TRBJ1-1 | TRBV30 | - | CAWSVLNDVWGGNTEAFF | TGTGCCTGGAGTGTACTGAATGACGTTTGGGGTGGCAACACTGAAGCTTTCTTT
- | TRBJ2-2 | TRBV12-5 | - | CASALYPINTGELFF | TGTGCTAGTGCCTTATACCCGATTAACACCGGGGAGCTGTTTTTT
- | TRBJ2-1 | TRBV6-5 | TRBD1 | CASSRSGGVEQFF | TGTGCCAGCAGTAGGTCAGGGGGCGTGGAGCAGTTCTTC
- | TRBJ2-5 | TRBV28 | - | CASRPRPFVAEETQYF | TGTGCCAGCAGACCGCGGCCATTTGTGGCCGAAGAGACCCAGTACTTC
- | TRBJ2-5 | TRBV6-1 | - | CASSERRGRGAETQYF | TGTGCCAGCAGTGAAAGGAGGGGCAGGGGGGCAGAGACCCAGTACTTC
- | TRBJ1-5 | TRBV4-3 | TRBD1 | CASSQVFSGGSTQHF | TGCGCCAGCAGCCAAGTGTTCTCAGGGGGCTCGACCCAGCATTTT
- | TRBJ2-7 | TRBV15 | TRBD1 | CATSRPTPGTGGYEQYF | TGTGCCACCAGCAGACCTACTCCCGGGACAGGGGGCTACGAGCAGTACTTC
many | TRBJ2-2 | TRBV7-2 | - | CASSPVNTGELFF | TGTGCCAGCAGCCCCGTGAACACCGGGGAGCTGTTTTTT
once | TRBJ2-1 | TRBV6-5 | TRBD2 | CASSSRGSSYNEQFF | TGTGCCAGCAGTTCCCGCGGGAGCTCCTACAATGAGCAGTTCTTC
once | TRBJ1-1 | TRBV4-1 | TRBD1 | CASSRGQGLMNTEAFF | TGCGCCAGCAGCCGGGGACAGGGGCTTATGAACACTGAAGCTTTCTTT
few | TRBJ2-1 | TRBV6-5 | - | CASSFNKQGDEQFF | TGTGCCAGCAGTTTCAACAAACAGGGCGATGAGCAGTTCTTC
- | TRBJ2-3 | TRBV7-2 | TRBD2 | CAARLAGWDTQYF | TGTGCCGCCCGGCTAGCGGGTTGGGATACGCAGTATTTT
- | TRBJ2-5 | TRBV11-2 | - | CASSPTLETQYF | TGTGCCAGCAGCCCCACGCTAGAGACCCAGTACTTC
- | TRBJ1-1 | TRBV29-1 | - | CSARRLNTEAFF | TGCAGCGCACGACGGTTGAACACTGAAGCTTTCTTT